The sequence of this T cell receptor beta chain was determined in a study of cytomegalovirus exposure and HLA in healthy donors. Study-wide results and caveats: CMV antigen specificity of three CMV-associated chains was confirmed in vitro.

As regards this clone: What it recognizes is unknown.

TCRdb's table, derived via immunoSEQ multiplex PCR, lists solely in-frame clones and lacks some. The sample has 220,000 or so clones; around nine tenths are singletons. CDR3 size: 15 residues. Germline CDR1 is GTSNPN and CDR2 is SVGIG (reference sequence). The J segment lost 3 bases and the V segment lost 4 bases, leaving 9 bases of the junction unmatched. The sample comprised PBMCs. The sequence was obtained from a woman aged 18-35 years in good health and CMV-seronegative. The chain recombines TRBV30 with TRBJ2-7; 10 nucleotides align to TRBD1. In DNA, the CDR3 is TGTGCCTGGAACCTCCCCGGGACAGGGGACTACGAGCAGTACTTC. Translated, it gives CAWNLPGTGDYEQYF.